These 21 T cell receptor beta chains were sequenced from one sample in a study of CD8 T cells in Susac syndrome. RNA, at roughly 0.45 to 1 ug, was reverse transcribed with random hexamers. Using its own MiXCR run on the immunoSEQ multiplex PCR reads, TCRdb lists one record per CDR3 protein. The sample holds around 200,000 distinct CDR3 sequences; 85% to 95% are singletons and the top ten take 0.1%. Source material: CD4+ T cells from PBMCs. The receptor set was obtained from a human donor in good health.

The V call is TRBV2, the J call TRBJ1-5, with 7 bases identical to TRBD1. V shed 6 bases and J 5 bases; nucleotides not matched to a gene: 4. Germline CDR1 reads SNHLY; CDR2 reads FYNNEI. The CDR3 spans 13 residues. CDR3 in DNA: TGTGCCAGCAGAGGGGGACAGTATCAGCCCCAGCATTTT. Its translation is CASRGGQYQPQHF. Combining the CDR3 with reference TRBV2 and TRBJ1-5 gives the whole variable domain EPEVTQTPSHQVTQMGQEVILRCVPISNHLYFYWYRQILGQKVEFLVSFYNNEISEKSEIFDDQFSVERPDGSNFTLKIRSTKLEDSAMYFCASRGGQYQPQHFGDGTRLSIL.

This clonotype showed up just once. The chain has TRBV29-1 and TRBJ2-5, with 9 bases identical to TRBD2. V lost 7 bases, J lost 5 bases, and 11 bases stayed unmatched. Per germline, CDR1 SQVTM and CDR2 ANQGSEA. The CDR3 is 14 amino acids. CDR3 in DNA: TGCAGCGCCATAGATAGCGGGAGCGCGGAGACCCAGTACTTC. Amino acid sequence: CSAIDSGSAETQYF.

The rearrangement uses TRBV20-1 and TRBJ2-1; D is unclear. The ends were cut back, 6 bases at V and 7 bases at J, with 19 bases in the middle. Germline values: CDR1 DFQATT, CDR2 SNEGSKA (reference sequence). The CDR3 has 14 amino acids. The CDR3 reads CSATWPNLENEQFF. The CDR3 DNA reads as TGCAGTGCGACGTGGCCCAACCTCGAGAATGAGCAGTTCTTC.

V is TRBV3-1 and J is TRBJ1-5; a possible D gene is TRBD1 (6 bases). Germline V gives CDR1 LGHDT, CDR2 YNNKEL (reference sequence). V was trimmed by 4 bases and J by 0 bases, leaving 10 bases between them. This CDR3 has 15 amino acids. The CDR3 protein is CASSLGASSNQPQHF. In DNA form, the CDR3 reads TGTGCCAGCAGCCTGGGGGCCAGTAGCAATCAGCCCCAGCATTTT.

This rearrangement joins TRBV19 to TRBJ2-2; D tentatively fits TRBD1 or TRBD2 (5 bases each). The germline V gene has CDR1 LNHDA and CDR2 SQIVND (reference sequence). The CDR3 covers 14 residues. The V end lost 10 bases, the J end lost 2 bases, and 14 bases lay between the germline ends. The CDR3 coding sequence is TGTGCCATCCGGGACGGCGGTAACACCGGGGAGCTGTTTTTT. Its translation: CAIRDGGNTGELFF.

This chain uses TRBV27 with TRBJ2-6, with D maybe TRBD2 (5 bases). This CDR3 spans 16 amino acids. The V end was cut by 8 bases, the J end by 0 bases, with 14 bases between. Looked up from germline, CDR1 is MNHEY and CDR2 is SMNVEV (reference sequence). This CDR3 is CASGGPISSGANVLTF. In DNA, the CDR3 is TGTGCCAGCGGAGGACCGATCAGCTCTGGGGCCAACGTCCTGACTTTC.

This clonotype has just one count. The rearrangement uses TRBV5-1 and TRBJ2-5; TRBD2 aligns across 7 bases. V lost 5 bases to trimming and J lost 0 bases; unmatched junction nucleotides: 7. The CDR3 is 15 residues long. The V gene's germline CDR1 is SGHRS and CDR2 YFSETQ. In DNA, the CDR3 is TGCGCCAGCAGTTCCGGGGAGGGCAACCAAGAGACCCAGTACTTC. Translating it yields CASSSGEGNQETQYF.

J is TRBJ1-2 and V is TRBV6-4; the D gene is possibly TRBD1 (5 bases). V dropped 7 bases and J dropped 4 bases, with 19 bases sitting between them. In germline, CDR1 is MRHNA, CDR2 SNTAGT. This CDR3 contains 15 residues. The chain's CDR3 is CASKGDEHGAYGYTF. The CDR3 DNA sequence: TGTGCCAGCAAAGGGGATGAACATGGGGCCTATGGCTACACCTTC.

The CDR3 region is CASSWDRGNEKLFF. DNA for the CDR3: TGTGCCAGCAGTTGGGACAGGGGCAATGAAAAACTGTTTTTT. This chain joins TRBV27 and TRBJ1-4; 10 positions agree with TRBD1. The CDR3 runs 14 residues. The germline CDR1 and CDR2 sequences are MNHEY and SMNVEV (reference sequence). V dropped 4 bases and J dropped 5; count of bases not matched to a gene: 1.

The V gene is TRBV20-1, the J gene TRBJ1-5; no clear D gene. Trimming removed 0 bases at V and 7 bases at J, with 13 bases between. CDR1 is DFQATT, CDR2 SNEGSKA, per germline (reference sequence). This CDR3 region has 14 residues. The CDR3 DNA is TGCAGTGCTAGAGAGTGGGAAGGAGCCCAGCCCCAGCATTTT. As protein: CSAREWEGAQPQHF.

Here the CDR3 reads CSVEGQGTDEQYF. CDR3 bases: TGCAGCGTTGAAGGACAGGGTACGGACGAGCAGTACTTC. The V and J genes are TRBV29-1 and TRBJ2-7; 7 positions match TRBD1. This CDR3 contains 13 residues. V trimming: 1 base; J trimming: 5 bases; junction bases outside the gene matches: 5. Germline CDR1 reads SQVTM; CDR2 reads ANQGSEA.

This clonotype was recorded only once. V is TRBV29-1 and J is TRBJ2-1; D remains ambiguous. Trimming took off 4 bases at V and 8 bases at J, with 12 bases between the two ends. Germline-derived CDR1 and CDR2 are SQVTM and ANQGSEA. The CDR3 is 12 amino acids. This chain's CDR3 is CSVVVSFYEQFF. CDR3 DNA: TGCAGCGTTGTAGTTAGTTTCTATGAGCAGTTCTTC.

This rearrangement joins TRBV30 to TRBJ2-5; TRBD1 is a possible D gene (6 bases). V gave up 1 base and J gave up 2 bases, with 11 bases separating them. The CDR3 runs to 14 residues. CDR1 is GTSNPN, CDR2 SVGIG, per germline (reference sequence). CDR3 coding DNA: TGTGCCTGGAGTGCAAAAACAGGGCAAGAGACCCAGTACTTC. Its translation is CAWSAKTGQETQYF.

This clonotype was seen more than once but under ten times. V and J are TRBV7-8 and TRBJ1-5; 7 nucleotides align to TRBD1. The germline CDR1 and CDR2 sequences are SGHVS and FQNEAQ. The CDR3 length is 15 residues. V lost 4 bases, J lost 2 bases, and 5 bases stayed unmatched. Written as DNA, the CDR3 is TGTGCCAGCAGCTACCGAGACAGGGGCAATCAGCCCCAGCATTTT. It encodes CASSYRDRGNQPQHF.

J is TRBJ2-1 and V is TRBV12-3 or TRBV12-4, with 8 bases lining up with TRBD2. V dropped 3 bases and J dropped 0; count of bases not matched to a gene: 7. The CDR3 runs to 17 residues. CDR3 sequence (DNA): TGTGCCAGCAGTTTTGGTGTAGCGGGGAGCTCCTACAATGAGCAGTTCTTC. Translating gives CASSFGVAGSSYNEQFF.

The V call is TRBV12-3 or TRBV12-4, the J call TRBJ1-1; TRBD1 matches at 8 bases. The ends lost 5 bases at V and 2 bases at J; junction bases unmatched: 4. The CDR3 runs to 14 residues. The CDR3 nucleotides read TGTGCCAGCAGTACCCAGGGGGCAAACACTGAAGCTTTCTTT. Its protein product is CASSTQGANTEAFF.

The V and J genes are TRBV27 and TRBJ2-5, with 11 nucleotides matching TRBD2. The germline CDR1 and CDR2 sequences are MNHEY and SMNVEV (reference sequence). The V gene end was trimmed by 5 bases and the J gene end by 2 bases; junction bases not matched to a gene: 10. The CDR3 sequence is 17 residues long. CDR3 in DNA: TGTGCCAGCAGTCTGGGACTAGCGGCTAATAGTCAAGAGACCCAGTACTTC. It encodes CASSLGLAANSQETQYF.

The chain carries TRBV20-1 and TRBJ2-1, with 7 bases identical to TRBD2. Per the germline V gene, CDR1 is DFQATT and CDR2 is SNEGSKA (reference sequence). CDR3 size: 15 residues. The V gene end was trimmed by 0 bases and the J gene end by 3 bases; junction bases not matched to a gene: 5. The DNA of the CDR3 is TGCAGTGCTAGAGAAGGGAGCGGGAACTACAATGAGCAGTTCTTC. It encodes CSAREGSGNYNEQFF.

This chain uses TRBV23-1 with TRBJ2-7; possibly TRBD2 for D (5 bases). TRBV23-1 has ORF status, its function being uncertain. The CDR3 totals 14 residues. Trimming pared 10 bases from V and 1 base from J, leaving 17 bases between. This chain's CDR3 is CAIPGPRGSYEQYV. Here the CDR3 DNA reads TGCGCCATCCCCGGGCCCCGCGGGTCCTACGAGCAGTACGTC.

The rearrangement links TRBV12-3 or TRBV12-4 to TRBJ2-7; D possibly corresponds to TRBD1 (5 bases). The CDR3 is 11 amino acids. V dropped 5 bases and J dropped 12 bases, with 14 bases sitting between them. CDR3 DNA sequence: TGTGCCAGCAGTCGCGGACAACGCTTGTACTTC. It yields the protein CASSRGQRLYF.

The chain combines TRBV25-1 with TRBJ2-1; D perhaps matches TRBD2 (5 bases). Germline-derived CDR1 and CDR2 are MGHDK and SYGVNS. The CDR3 consists of 13 residues. V dropped 6 bases and J dropped 10 bases, with 16 bases sitting between them. In DNA, the CDR3 is TGTGCCAGCAGGACCCCGGGAAGCCGGGAGCAGTTCTTC. Translated, it gives CASRTPGSREQFF.